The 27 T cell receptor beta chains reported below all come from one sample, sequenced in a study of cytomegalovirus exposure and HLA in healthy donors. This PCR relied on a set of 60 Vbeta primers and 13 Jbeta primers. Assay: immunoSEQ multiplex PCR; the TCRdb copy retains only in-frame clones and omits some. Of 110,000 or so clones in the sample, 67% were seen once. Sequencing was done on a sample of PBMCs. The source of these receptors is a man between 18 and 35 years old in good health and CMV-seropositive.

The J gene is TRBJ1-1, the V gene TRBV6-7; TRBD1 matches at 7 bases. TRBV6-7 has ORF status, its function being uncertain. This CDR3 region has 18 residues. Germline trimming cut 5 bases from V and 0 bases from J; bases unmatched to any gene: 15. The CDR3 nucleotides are TGTGCCAGCAGTGCCGGGGTACAGGGGTTGTGGATGAACACTGAAGCTTTCTTT. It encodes CASSAGVQGLWMNTEAFF.

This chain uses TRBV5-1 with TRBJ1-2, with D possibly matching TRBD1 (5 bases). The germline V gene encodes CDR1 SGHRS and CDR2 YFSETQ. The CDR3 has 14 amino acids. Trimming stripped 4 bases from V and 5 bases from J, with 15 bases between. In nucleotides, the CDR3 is TGCGCCAGCAGCCCGGGGGTTGGCGAGTATGGCTACACCTTC. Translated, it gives CASSPGVGEYGYTF.

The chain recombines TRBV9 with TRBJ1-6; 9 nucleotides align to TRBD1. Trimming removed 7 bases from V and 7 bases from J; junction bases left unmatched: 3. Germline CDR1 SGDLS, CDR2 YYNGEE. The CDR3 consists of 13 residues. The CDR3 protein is CASQGQGNSPLHF. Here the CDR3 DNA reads TGTGCCAGCCAGGGACAGGGAAATTCACCCCTCCACTTT.

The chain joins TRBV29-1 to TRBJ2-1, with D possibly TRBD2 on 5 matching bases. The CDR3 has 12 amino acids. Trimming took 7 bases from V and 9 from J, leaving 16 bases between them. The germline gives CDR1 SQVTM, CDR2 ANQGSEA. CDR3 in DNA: TGCAGCGCCGGTCGTGTTGGGAGTGAGCAGTTCTTC. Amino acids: CSAGRVGSEQFF.

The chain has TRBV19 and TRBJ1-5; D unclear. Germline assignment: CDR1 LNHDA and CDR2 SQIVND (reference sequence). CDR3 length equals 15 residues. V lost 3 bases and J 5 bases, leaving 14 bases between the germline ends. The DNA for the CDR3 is TGTGCCAGTAGTATTAGGCGGCCAAAGCATCAGCCCCAGCATTTT. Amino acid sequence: CASSIRRPKHQPQHF.

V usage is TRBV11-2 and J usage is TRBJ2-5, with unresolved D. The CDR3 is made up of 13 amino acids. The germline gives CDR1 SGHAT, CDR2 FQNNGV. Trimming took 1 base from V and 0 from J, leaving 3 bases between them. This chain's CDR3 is CASSLVYQETQYF. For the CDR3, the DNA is TGTGCCAGCAGCTTAGTCTACCAAGAGACCCAGTACTTC.

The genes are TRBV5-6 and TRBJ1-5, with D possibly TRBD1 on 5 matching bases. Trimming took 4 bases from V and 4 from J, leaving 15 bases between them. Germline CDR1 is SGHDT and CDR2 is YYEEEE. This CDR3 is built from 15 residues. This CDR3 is CASSAGVGWNQPQHF. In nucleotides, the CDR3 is TGTGCCAGCAGCGCGGGGGTTGGGTGGAATCAGCCCCAGCATTTT.

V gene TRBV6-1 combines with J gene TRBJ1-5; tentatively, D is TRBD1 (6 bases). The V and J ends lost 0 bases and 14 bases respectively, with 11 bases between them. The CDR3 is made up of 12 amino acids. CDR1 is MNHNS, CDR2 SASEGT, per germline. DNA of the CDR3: TGTGCCAGCAGTGAAGCAGGGGCAGGGGAGCATTTT. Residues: CASSEAGAGEHF.

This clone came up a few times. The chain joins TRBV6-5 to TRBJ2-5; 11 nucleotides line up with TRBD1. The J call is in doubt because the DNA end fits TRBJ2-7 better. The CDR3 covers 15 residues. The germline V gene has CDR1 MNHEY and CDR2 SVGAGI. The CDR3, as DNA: TGTGCCAGCAGTTATGGGACAGGGGGTTCCTACGAGCAGTACTTC. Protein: CASSYGTGGSYEQYF.

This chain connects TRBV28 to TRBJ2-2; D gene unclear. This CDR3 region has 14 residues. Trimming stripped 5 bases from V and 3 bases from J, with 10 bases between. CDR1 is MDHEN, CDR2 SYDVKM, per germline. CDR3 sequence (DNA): TGTGCCAGCAGTGAACCTGACTACACCGGGGAGCTGTTTTTT. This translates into CASSEPDYTGELFF.

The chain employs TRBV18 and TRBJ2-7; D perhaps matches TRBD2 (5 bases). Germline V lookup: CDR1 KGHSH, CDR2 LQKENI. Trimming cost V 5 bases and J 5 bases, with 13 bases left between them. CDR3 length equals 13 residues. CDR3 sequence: CASSGRAVDEQYF. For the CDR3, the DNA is TGTGCCAGCTCAGGGCGGGCCGTCGACGAGCAGTACTTC.

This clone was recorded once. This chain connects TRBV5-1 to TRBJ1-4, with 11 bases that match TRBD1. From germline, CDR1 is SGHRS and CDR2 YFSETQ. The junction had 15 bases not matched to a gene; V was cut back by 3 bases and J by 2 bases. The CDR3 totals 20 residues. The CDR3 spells CASSSNSGTGGSGTNEKLFF. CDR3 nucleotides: TGCGCCAGCAGCTCGAACTCCGGGACAGGGGGATCGGGGACTAATGAAAAACTGTTTTTT.

CDR3 residues: CASRFRGEKLFF. CDR3 nucleotide sequence: TGTGCCAGCCGGTTCCGCGGGGAAAAACTGTTTTTT. J is TRBJ1-4 and V is TRBV27, with D unclear. The CDR3 is 12 residues long. V was trimmed by 8 bases and J by 8 bases, leaving 12 bases between them. Per the germline V gene, CDR1 is MNHEY and CDR2 is SMNVEV (reference sequence).

CDR3 DNA sequence: TGTGCCAGCAAACTGGGCCTCTCCTACAATGAGCAGTTCTTC. Protein sequence: CASKLGLSYNEQFF. This sequence joins TRBV6-5 and TRBJ2-1; no firm D call. This CDR3 comprises 14 residues. Trimming removed 7 bases at V and 0 bases at J, with 10 bases between. Germline CDR1 is MNHEY and CDR2 is SVGAGI.

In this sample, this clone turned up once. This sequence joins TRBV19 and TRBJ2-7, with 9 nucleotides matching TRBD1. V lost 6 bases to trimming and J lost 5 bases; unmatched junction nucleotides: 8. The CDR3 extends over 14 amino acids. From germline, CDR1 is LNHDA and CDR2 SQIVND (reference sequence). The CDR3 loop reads CASSPGTGSHEQYF. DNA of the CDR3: TGTGCCAGTAGCCCCGGGACAGGGTCCCACGAGCAGTACTTC.

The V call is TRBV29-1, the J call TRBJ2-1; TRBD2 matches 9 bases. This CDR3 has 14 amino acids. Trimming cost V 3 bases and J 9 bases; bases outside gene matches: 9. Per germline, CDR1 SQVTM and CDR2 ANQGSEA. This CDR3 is CSVDGRGGLCEQFF. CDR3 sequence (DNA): TGCAGCGTTGATGGGCGGGGGGGCCTTTGTGAGCAGTTCTTC.

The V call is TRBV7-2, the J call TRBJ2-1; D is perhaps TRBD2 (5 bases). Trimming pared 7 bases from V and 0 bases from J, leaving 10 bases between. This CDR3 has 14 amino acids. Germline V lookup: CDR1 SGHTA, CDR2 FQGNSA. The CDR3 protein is CASKRTASYNEQFF. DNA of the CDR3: TGTGCCAGCAAGCGGACTGCCTCCTACAATGAGCAGTTCTTC.

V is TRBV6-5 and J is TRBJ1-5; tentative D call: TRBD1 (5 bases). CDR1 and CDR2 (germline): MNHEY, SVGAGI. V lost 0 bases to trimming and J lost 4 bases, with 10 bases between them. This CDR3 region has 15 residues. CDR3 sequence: CASSYSTGGNQPQHF. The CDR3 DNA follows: TGTGCCAGCAGTTACTCGACGGGGGGTAATCAGCCCCAGCATTTT.

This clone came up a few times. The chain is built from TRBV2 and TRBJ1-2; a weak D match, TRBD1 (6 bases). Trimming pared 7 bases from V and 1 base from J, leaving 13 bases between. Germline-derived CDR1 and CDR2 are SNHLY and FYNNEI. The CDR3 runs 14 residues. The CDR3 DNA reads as TGTGCCAGCACGCGGGGGGCCAATAACTATGGCTACACCTTC. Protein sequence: CASTRGANNYGYTF.

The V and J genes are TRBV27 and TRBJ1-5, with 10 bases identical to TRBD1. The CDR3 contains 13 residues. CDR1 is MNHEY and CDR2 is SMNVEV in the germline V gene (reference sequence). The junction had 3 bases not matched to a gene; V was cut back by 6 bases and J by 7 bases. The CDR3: CASRGTGAQPQHF. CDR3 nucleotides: TGTGCCAGCAGGGGGACAGGGGCCCAGCCCCAGCATTTT.

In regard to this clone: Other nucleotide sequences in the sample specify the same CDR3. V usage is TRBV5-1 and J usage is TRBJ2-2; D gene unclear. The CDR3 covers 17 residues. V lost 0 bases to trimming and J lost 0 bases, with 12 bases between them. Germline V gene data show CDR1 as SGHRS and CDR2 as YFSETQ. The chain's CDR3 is CASSLAVRQANTGELFF. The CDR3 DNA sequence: TGCGCCAGCAGCTTGGCGGTACGTCAGGCGAACACCGGGGAGCTGTTTTTT.

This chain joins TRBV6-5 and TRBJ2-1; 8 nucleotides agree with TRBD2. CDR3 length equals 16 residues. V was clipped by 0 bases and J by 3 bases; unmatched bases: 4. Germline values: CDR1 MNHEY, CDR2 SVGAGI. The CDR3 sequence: CASSYSQRGSYNEQFF. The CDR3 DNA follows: TGTGCCAGCAGTTACTCCCAGCGGGGGAGCTACAATGAGCAGTTCTTC.

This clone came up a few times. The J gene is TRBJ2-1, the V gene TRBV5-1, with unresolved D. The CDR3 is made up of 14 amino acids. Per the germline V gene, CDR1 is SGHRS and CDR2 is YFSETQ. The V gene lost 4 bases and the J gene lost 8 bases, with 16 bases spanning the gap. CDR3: CASSPSYNVYEQFF. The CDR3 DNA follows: TGCGCCAGCAGCCCATCTTACAATGTTTATGAGCAGTTCTTC.

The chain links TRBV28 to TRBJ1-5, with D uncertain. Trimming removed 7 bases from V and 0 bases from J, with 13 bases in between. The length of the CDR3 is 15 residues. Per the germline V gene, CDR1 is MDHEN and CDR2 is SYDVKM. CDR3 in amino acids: CASTPPELSNQPQHF. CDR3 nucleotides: TGTGCCAGCACTCCCCCTGAGCTTAGCAATCAGCCCCAGCATTTT.

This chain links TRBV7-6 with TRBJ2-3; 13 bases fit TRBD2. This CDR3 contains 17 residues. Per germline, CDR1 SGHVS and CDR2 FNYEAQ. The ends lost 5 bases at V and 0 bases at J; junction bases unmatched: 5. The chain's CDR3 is CASSRTSGGTSTDTQYF. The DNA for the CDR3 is TGTGCCAGCAGCCGGACTAGCGGGGGAACTAGCACAGATACGCAGTATTTT.

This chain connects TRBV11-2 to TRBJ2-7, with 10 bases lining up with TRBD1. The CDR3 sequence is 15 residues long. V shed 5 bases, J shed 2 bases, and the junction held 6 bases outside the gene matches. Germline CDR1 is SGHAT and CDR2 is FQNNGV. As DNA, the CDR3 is TGTGCCAGCAGCGCGACAGGGGGCGGGCCCTACGAGCAGTACTTC. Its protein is CASSATGGGPYEQYF.

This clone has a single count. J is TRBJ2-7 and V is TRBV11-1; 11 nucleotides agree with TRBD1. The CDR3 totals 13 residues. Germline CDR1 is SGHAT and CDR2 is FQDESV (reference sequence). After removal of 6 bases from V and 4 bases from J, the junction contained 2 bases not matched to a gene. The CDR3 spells CASSRDRGYEQYF. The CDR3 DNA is TGTGCCAGCAGTCGGGACAGGGGGTACGAGCAGTACTTC.